The clone carrying this TCR beta chain was detected many times. Its target is unknown. Trimming stripped 7 bases from V and 1 base from J, with 10 bases between. The CDR3 is 13 amino acids. This specimen comes from a study of T cells in Graves' hyperthyroidism and ophthalmopathy. Study-wide points: Ophthalmopathy prediction by the model preceded onset by a median about 6.8 months. The blood repertoire included most of the expanded thyroid clonotypes above 0.001.

RNA transcripts provided the source from which TCR beta CDR3 regions were amplified. RT-PCR in the first round (using the HTBI primer set) targeted the TCR CDR3. Each CDR3 protein is one row after TCRdb ran MiXCR on the multiplex PCR reads. Altogether some 530,000 distinct CDR3 sequences are present, about 20% being singletons, with the ten largest covering 45% to 55%. The clonotype was recovered from a woman aged 70-85 years with Graves' ophthalmopathy. This sequence joins TRBV12-3 or TRBV12-4 and TRBJ1-1; D is possibly TRBD1 (6 bases). Sequencing input: blood. CDR3 region: CASNQGRNTEAFF. In DNA form, the CDR3 reads TGTGCCAGCAACCAGGGGAGGAACACTGAAGCTTTCTTT.